The text below deals with one TCR beta chain. Its antigen is as yet unknown. Clones were sequenced by immunoSEQ multiplex PCR, and TCRdb holds only the in-frame ones, with some missing. Among 150,000 to 200,000 clones listed, 88% were seen once. These data originate in a study of T cell responses to AZD1222 COVID-19 vaccine. V lost 0 bases and J 6 bases, leaving 9 bases between the germline ends. This CDR3 contains 13 residues. Germline V gives CDR1 SGHNT, CDR2 YYREEE (reference sequence). Study results and limitations: It was only a handful of AZD1222 recipients who were seropositive at baseline. Spike-specific TCR breadth and depth were elevated following two AZD1222 doses. Sampling captured repertoires only after the peak T cell response. Along spike, vaccine-associated CD4 TCRs were found throughout, with dominance at 160-218 and 743-854.

The sequencing here drew on peripheral blood, taken 28 days after the second AZD1222 dose. This TCR was recovered from an adult who received the AZD1222 COVID-19 vaccine. J is TRBJ1-1 and V is TRBV5-4, with D uncertain. CDR3 region: CASSLVPKAEAFF. The CDR3 DNA sequence: TGTGCCAGCAGCTTGGTGCCGAAGGCTGAAGCTTTCTTT.